The present entry profiles one TCR beta chain with its context. Its antigen is still unknown. The data stem from a study of cytomegalovirus exposure and HLA in healthy donors. Findings and limits, study-wide: Sequencing likely generated an artifact that appeared as a cluster of highly shared sequence variants.

It was with 60 Vbeta and 13 Jbeta primers that the PCR ran. Clones were sequenced by immunoSEQ multiplex PCR, and TCRdb holds only the in-frame ones, with some missing. Among 200,000 or so clones listed, roughly four fifths were seen once. The source is a woman in her forties or fifties in good health and CMV-seropositive. The sequenced sample was PBMCs.

CDR3 sequence: CASGFEGRVSYEQYF. CDR3 coding DNA: TGTGCTAGCGGTTTCGAGGGCCGGGTATCCTACGAGCAGTACTTC. The chain couples TRBV28 to TRBJ2-7; D possibly corresponds to TRBD2 (6 bases). The CDR3 covers 15 residues. Germline values: CDR1 MDHEN, CDR2 SYDVKM.